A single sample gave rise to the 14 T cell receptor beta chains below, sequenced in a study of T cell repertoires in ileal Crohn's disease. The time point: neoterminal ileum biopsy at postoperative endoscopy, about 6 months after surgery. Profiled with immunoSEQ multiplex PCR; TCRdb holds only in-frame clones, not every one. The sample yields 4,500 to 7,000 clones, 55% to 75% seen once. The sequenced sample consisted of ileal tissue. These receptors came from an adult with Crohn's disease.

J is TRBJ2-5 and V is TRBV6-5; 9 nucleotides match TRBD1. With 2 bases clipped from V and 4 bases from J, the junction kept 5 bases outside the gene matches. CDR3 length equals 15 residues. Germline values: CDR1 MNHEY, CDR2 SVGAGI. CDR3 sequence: CASSYTGTGRETQYF. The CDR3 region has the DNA TGTGCCAGCAGTTACACCGGGACAGGGAGAGAGACCCAGTACTTC.

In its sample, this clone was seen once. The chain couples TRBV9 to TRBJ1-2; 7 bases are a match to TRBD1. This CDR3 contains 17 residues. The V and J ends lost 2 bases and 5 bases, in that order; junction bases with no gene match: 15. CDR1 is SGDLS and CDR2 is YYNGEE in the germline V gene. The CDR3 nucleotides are TGTGCCAGCAGCGTCGATTTTACACAGGGGAAAGTATATGGCTACACCTTC. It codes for CASSVDFTQGKVYGYTF.

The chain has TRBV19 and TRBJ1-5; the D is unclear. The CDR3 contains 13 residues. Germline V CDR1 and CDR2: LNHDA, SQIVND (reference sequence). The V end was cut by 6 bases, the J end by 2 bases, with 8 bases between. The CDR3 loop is CASRMAGNQPQHF. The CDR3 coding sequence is TGTGCCAGTAGGATGGCGGGCAATCAGCCCCAGCATTTT.

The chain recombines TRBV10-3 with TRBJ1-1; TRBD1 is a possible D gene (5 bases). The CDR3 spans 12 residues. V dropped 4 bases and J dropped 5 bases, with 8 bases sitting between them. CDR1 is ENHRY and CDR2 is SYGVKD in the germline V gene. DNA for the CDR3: TGTGCCATCAGTGGGGCAGGGACTGAAGCTTTCTTT. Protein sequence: CAISGAGTEAFF.

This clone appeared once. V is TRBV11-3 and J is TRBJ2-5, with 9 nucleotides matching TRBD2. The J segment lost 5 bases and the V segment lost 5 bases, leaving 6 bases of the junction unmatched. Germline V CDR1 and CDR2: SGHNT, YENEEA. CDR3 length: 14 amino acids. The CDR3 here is CASSPSGVRETQYF. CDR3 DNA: TGTGCCAGCAGCCCTAGCGGGGTACGGGAGACCCAGTACTTC.

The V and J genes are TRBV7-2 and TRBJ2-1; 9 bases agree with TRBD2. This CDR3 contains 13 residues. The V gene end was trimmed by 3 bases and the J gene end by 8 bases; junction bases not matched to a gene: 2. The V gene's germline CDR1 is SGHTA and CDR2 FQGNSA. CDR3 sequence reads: CASSFSGGDEQFF. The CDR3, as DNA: TGTGCCAGCAGCTTTAGCGGGGGCGATGAGCAGTTCTTC.

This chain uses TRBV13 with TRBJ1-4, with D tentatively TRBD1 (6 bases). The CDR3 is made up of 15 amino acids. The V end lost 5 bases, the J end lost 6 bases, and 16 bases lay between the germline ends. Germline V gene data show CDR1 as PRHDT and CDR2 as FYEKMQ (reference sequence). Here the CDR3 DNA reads TGTGCCAGCAGCGTGAGGGGGGGCATAGATGAAAAACTGTTTTTT. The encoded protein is CASSVRGGIDEKLFF.

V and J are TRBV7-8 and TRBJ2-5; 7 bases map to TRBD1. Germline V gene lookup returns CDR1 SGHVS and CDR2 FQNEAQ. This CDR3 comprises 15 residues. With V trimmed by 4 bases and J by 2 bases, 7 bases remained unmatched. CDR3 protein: CASSSTGSGQETQYF. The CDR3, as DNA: TGTGCCAGCAGCTCGACAGGGTCCGGGCAAGAGACCCAGTACTTC. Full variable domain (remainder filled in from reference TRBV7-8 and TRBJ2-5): GAGVSQSPRYKVAKRGQDVALRCDPISGHVSLFWYQQALGQGPEFLTYFQNEAQLDKSGLPSDRFFAERPEGSVSTLKIQRTQQEDSAVYLCASSSTGSGQETQYFGPGTRLLVL.

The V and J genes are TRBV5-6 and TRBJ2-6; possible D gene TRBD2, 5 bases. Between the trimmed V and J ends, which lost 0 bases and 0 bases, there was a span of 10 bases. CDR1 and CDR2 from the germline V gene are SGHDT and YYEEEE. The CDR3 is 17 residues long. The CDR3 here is CASSLDRGYSGANVLTF. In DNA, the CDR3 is TGTGCCAGCAGCTTGGATCGGGGTTACTCTGGGGCCAACGTCCTGACTTTC.

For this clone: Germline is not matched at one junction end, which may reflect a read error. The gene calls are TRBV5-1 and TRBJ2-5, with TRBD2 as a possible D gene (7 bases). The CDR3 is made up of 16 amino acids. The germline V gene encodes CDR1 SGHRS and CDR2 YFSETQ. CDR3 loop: CASSSTGSGGGETQYF. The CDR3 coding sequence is TGTGCCAGCAGCTCTACTGGTTCGGGGGGCGGAGAGACCCAGTACTTC.

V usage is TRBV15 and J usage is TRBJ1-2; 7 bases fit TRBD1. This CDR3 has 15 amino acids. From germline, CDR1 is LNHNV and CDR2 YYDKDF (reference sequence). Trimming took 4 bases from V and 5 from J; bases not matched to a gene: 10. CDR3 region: CATSTRQGKEYGYTF. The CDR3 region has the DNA TGTGCCACCAGCACCAGACAGGGAAAGGAATATGGCTACACCTTC.

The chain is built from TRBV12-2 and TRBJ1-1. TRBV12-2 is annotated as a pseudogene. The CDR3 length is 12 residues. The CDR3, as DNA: TGTGCAAGTCGCTTGGAGGCGGCTGAAGCTTTCTTT. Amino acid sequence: CASRLEAAEAFF.

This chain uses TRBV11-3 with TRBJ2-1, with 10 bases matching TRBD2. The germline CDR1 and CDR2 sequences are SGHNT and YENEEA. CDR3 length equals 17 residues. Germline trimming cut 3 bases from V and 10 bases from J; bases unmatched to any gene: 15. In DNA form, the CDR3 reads TGTGCCAGCAGCTTCGTCGGAAGGAGCGGGAGGGCCCCGGAGCAGTTCTTC. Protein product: CASSFVGRSGRAPEQFF.

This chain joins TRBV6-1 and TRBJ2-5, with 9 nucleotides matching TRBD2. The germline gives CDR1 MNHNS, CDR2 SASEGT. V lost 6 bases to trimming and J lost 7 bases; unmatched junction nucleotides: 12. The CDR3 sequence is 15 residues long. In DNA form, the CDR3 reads TGTGCCAGCAGAAGGACGCTAGCGGGACCCGGGACCCAGTACTTC. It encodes CASRRTLAGPGTQYF.